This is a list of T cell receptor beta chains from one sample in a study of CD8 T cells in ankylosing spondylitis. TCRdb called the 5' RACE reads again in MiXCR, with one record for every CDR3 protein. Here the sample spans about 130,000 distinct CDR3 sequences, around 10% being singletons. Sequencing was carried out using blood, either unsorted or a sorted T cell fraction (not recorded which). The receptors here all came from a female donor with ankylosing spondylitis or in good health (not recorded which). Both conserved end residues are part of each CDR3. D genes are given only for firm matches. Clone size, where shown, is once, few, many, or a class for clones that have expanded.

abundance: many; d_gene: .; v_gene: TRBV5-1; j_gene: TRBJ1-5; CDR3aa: CASKVGGKGWRYQPQHF; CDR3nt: TGCGCCAGCAAAGTGGGTGGAAAGGGTTGGCGTTATCAGCCCCAGCATTTT
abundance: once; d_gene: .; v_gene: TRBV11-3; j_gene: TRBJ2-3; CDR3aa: CASSLGSKATDTQYF; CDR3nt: TGTGCCAGCAGCCTAGGGTCGAAAGCCACAGATACGCAGTATTTT
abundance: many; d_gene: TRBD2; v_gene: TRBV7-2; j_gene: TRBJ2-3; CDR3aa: CASRPAGVGTDTQYF; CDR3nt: TGTGCCAGCAGACCAGCGGGAGTGGGCACAGATACGCAGTATTTT
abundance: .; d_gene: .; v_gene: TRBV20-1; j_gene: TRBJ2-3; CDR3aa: CSARARPWDTQYF; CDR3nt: TGCAGTGCTAGAGCGCGACCATGGGATACGCAGTATTTT
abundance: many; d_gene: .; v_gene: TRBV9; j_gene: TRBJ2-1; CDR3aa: CASSVDMSNEQFF; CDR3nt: TGTGCCAGCAGCGTAGATATGTCCAATGAGCAGTTCTTC
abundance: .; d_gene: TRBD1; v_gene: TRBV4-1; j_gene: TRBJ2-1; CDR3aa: CASRGQGVFYEQFF; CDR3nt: TGCGCCAGCAGGGGACAGGGGGTTTTCTATGAGCAGTTCTTC
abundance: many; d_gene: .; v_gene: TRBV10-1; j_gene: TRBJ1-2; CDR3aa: CASSEQADYGYTF; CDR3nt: TGCGCCAGCAGTGAACAGGCCGACTATGGCTACACCTTC
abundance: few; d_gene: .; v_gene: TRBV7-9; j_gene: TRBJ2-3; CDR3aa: CASSLSPPQGIKNTQYF; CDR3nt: TGTGCCAGCAGCTTGTCCCCCCCCCAGGGGATAAAAAATACGCAGTATTTT
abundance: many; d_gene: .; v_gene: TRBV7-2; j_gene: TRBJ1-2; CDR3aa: CASSFSGTDYGYTF; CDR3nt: TGTGCCAGCAGCTTCTCAGGGACGGACTATGGCTACACCTTC
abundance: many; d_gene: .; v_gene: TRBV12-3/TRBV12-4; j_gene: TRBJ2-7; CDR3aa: CASSLAQGQRHYEQYF; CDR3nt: TGTGCCAGCAGTTTAGCGCAAGGACAGCGACACTACGAGCAGTACTTC
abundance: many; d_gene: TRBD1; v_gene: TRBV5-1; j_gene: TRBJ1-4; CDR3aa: CASSSGQDEKLFF; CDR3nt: TGCGCCAGCAGCTCGGGACAGGATGAAAAACTGTTTTTT
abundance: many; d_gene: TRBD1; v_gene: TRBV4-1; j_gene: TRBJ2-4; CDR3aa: CASSQEGTGGDIQYF; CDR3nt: TGCGCCAGCAGCCAAGAAGGGACAGGGGGTGACATTCAGTACTTC
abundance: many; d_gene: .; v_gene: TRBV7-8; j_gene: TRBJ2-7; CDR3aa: CASSLHTGQRVQYF; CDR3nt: TGTGCCAGCAGCTTACACACAGGGCAAAGGGTGCAGTACTTC
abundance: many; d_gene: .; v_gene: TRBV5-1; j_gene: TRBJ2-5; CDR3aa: CASSTTDRRQETQYF; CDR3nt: TGCGCCAGCAGTACGACTGACAGGAGGCAAGAGACCCAGTACTTC
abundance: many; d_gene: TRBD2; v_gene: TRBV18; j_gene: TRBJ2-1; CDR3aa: CASSPSTSGRAGDEQFF; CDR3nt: TGTGCCAGCTCACCATCGACTAGCGGGAGGGCCGGAGATGAGCAGTTCTTC
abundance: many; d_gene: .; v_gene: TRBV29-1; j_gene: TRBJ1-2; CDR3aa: CSVVQDGYTF; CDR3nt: TGCAGCGTTGTGCAGGATGGCTACACCTTC
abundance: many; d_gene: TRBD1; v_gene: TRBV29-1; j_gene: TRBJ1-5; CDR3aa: CSAGDSSQPQHF; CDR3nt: TGCAGCGCGGGGGACAGTTCCCAGCCCCAGCATTTT
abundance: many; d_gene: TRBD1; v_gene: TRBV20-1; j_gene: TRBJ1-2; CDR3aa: CSARLPGGHYGYTF; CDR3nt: TGCAGTGCTAGACTCCCAGGGGGTCACTATGGCTACACCTTC
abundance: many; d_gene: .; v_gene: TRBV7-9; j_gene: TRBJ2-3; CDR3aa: CASSLSGAADTQYF; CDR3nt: TGTGCCAGCAGCTTATCAGGGGCGGCCGATACGCAGTATTTT
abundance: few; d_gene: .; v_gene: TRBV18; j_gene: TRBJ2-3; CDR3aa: CASSRQALDTQYF; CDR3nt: TGTGCCAGCTCGCGACAGGCCTTGGATACGCAGTATTTT
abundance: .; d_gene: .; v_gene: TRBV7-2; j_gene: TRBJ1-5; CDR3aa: CASSLNRAPQPQHF; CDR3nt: TGTGCCAGCAGCCTAAACCGGGCCCCTCAGCCCCAGCATTTT
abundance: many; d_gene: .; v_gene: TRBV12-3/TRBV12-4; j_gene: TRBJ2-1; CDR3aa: CASSFTSEQFF; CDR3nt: TGTGCCAGCAGTTTTACCTCCGAGCAGTTCTTC
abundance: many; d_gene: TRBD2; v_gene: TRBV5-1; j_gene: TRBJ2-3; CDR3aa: CASSIRLAGSTDTQYF; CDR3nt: TGCGCCAGCAGCATAAGACTAGCGGGAAGCACAGATACGCAGTATTTT
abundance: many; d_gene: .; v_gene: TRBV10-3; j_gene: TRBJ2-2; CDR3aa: CAISAGNSNTGELFF; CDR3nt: TGTGCCATCAGTGCCGGGAACTCTAACACCGGGGAGCTGTTTTTT
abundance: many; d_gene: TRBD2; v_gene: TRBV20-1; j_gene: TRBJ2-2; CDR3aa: CSAETSSGGDGELFF; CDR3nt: TGCAGTGCCGAAACCTCTAGCGGGGGGGACGGGGAGCTGTTTTTT
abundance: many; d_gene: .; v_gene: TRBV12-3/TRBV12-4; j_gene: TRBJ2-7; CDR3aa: CASRSGPYEQYF; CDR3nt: TGTGCCAGCAGATCCGGGCCCTACGAGCAGTACTTC
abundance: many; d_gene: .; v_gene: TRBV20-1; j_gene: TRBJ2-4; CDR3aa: CSARVGGFQAKNIQYF; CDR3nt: TGCAGTGCTAGAGTCGGGGGCTTTCAAGCCAAAAACATTCAGTACTTC
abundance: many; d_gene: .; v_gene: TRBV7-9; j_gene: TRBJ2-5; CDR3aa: CASGGETQYF; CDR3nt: TGTGCCAGCGGGGGCGAGACCCAGTACTTC
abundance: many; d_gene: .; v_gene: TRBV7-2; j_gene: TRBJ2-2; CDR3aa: CASSLSALTGELFF; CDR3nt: TGTGCCAGCAGCTTAAGCGCTCTGACCGGGGAGCTGTTTTTT
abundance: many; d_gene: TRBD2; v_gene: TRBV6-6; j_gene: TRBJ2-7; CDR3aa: CASTLAESYEQYF; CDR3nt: TGTGCCAGCACGCTAGCGGAGTCCTACGAGCAGTACTTC